The 25 T cell receptor beta chains listed next were all sequenced from one sample in a study of CD8 T cells in ankylosing spondylitis. Using its own MiXCR run on the 5' RACE reads, TCRdb lists one record per CDR3 protein. The sample consists of approximately 250,000 distinct CDR3 sequences, 20% to 30% of them appearing once. The sequencing sample was made of blood, either unsorted or a sorted T cell fraction (not recorded which). The origin of the receptors is a male donor with ankylosing spondylitis or in good health (not recorded which).

The rearrangement joins TRBV4-2 to TRBJ2-3; TRBD2 aligns across 9 bases. CDR3 size: 17 residues. V was clipped by 0 bases and J by 1 base; unmatched bases: 5. From germline, CDR1 is LGHNA and CDR2 YNFKEQ. The CDR3 DNA follows: TGTGCCAGCAGCCAAGAGGAGCGGGGGGTCGGCACAGATACGCAGTATTTT. Its protein is CASSQEERGVGTDTQYF.

In this sample, this clonotype turned up a few times. The genes are TRBV12-3 or TRBV12-4 and TRBJ2-6, with TRBD1 matching over 8 bases. The J segment lost 4 bases and the V segment lost 9 bases, leaving 8 bases of the junction unmatched. The CDR3 contains 15 residues. CDR3 DNA: TGTGCCAGTAGGACAGGGACCACGGGGGCCAACGTCCTGACTTTC. Amino acids: CASRTGTTGANVLTF.

The chain uses TRBV12-3 or TRBV12-4 and TRBJ2-6, with 8 positions matching TRBD1. V was pared by 6 bases and J by 2 bases, with 3 bases of the junction left unmatched. This CDR3 region has 15 residues. For the CDR3, the DNA is TGTGCCAGCAGCATGGACAGGGCTGGGGCCAACGTCCTGACTTTC. Translating it yields CASSMDRAGANVLTF.

This clonotype was observed a handful of times. This chain links TRBV25-1 with TRBJ1-1; D is undetermined. Germline V CDR1 and CDR2: MGHDK, SYGVNS. V gave up 3 bases and J gave up 8 bases, with 7 bases separating them. This CDR3 comprises 11 residues. This chain's CDR3 is CASSDPLEAFF. DNA for the CDR3: TGTGCCAGCAGTGACCCTCTGGAAGCTTTCTTT.

This chain connects TRBV5-1 to TRBJ1-1, with 8 bases aligning to TRBD1. The V gene end was trimmed by 1 base and the J gene end by 7 bases; junction bases not matched to a gene: 3. The germline CDR1 and CDR2 sequences are SGHRS and YFSETQ. This CDR3 is built from 13 residues. The CDR3 here is CASSLRTGSEAFF. In DNA, the CDR3 is TGCGCCAGCAGCTTGAGGACAGGGAGTGAAGCTTTCTTT.

This rearrangement joins TRBV2 to TRBJ2-7, with D possibly being TRBD1 (5 bases). V lost 6 bases and J 0 bases, leaving 12 bases between the germline ends. In germline, CDR1 is SNHLY, CDR2 FYNNEI. The length of the CDR3 is 14 residues. In DNA form, the CDR3 reads TGTGCCAGCAGGGGCGACAGAAGCTCCTACGAGCAGTACTTC. Its translation is CASRGDRSSYEQYF.

CDR3 in amino acids: CASSRIGGTSSTDTQYF. The CDR3 DNA reads as TGTGCCAGCAGCAGAATAGGGGGGACTAGCTCCACAGATACGCAGTATTTT. V usage is TRBV7-2 and J usage is TRBJ2-3; 9 bases map to TRBD2. The V gene's germline CDR1 is SGHTA and CDR2 FQGNSA. V lost 5 bases to trimming and J lost 2 bases; unmatched junction nucleotides: 11. This CDR3 spans 17 amino acids. The whole variable domain, filled in from reference TRBV7-2 and TRBJ2-3, reads GAGVSQSPSNKVTEKGKDVELRCDPISGHTALYWYRQSLGQGLEFLIYFQGNSAPDKSGLPSDRFSAERTGGSVSTLTIQRTQQEDSAVYLCASSRIGGTSSTDTQYFGPGTRLTVL.

The table lists this clonotype with many counts. The CDR3: CASRMTGDSNQPQHF. The CDR3 DNA sequence: TGTGCCAGCAGGATGACAGGGGATAGCAATCAGCCCCAGCATTTT. The chain uses TRBV6-1 and TRBJ1-5, with 8 bases matching TRBD1. CDR3 size: 15 residues. Trimming at V came to 6 bases and at J to 0 bases, leaving 4 bases not matched to a gene. Germline V lookup: CDR1 MNHNS, CDR2 SASEGT.

This clonotype was observed many times. The gene calls are TRBV6-5 and TRBJ2-3; D is unclear. The CDR3 has 16 amino acids. CDR1 is MNHEY and CDR2 is SVGAGI in the germline V gene. V lost 4 bases and J lost 0, with 14 bases in between. Here the CDR3 DNA reads TGTGCCAGCAGTTCCCCCCGGACGGCAAGCACAGATACGCAGTATTTT. It specifies CASSSPRTASTDTQYF.

This clonotype was found many times. The gene calls are TRBV12-3 or TRBV12-4 and TRBJ2-2; 13 bases fit TRBD2. The junction had 4 bases not matched to a gene; V was cut back by 7 bases and J by 5 bases. This CDR3 spans 15 amino acids. In DNA, the CDR3 is TGTGCCAGCATCAAGACTAGCGGGGGGACCGGGGAGCTGTTTTTT. Protein: CASIKTSGGTGELFF.

This clonotype was seen at least ten times. This chain connects TRBV29-1 to TRBJ2-7, with 8 bases fitting TRBD1. CDR1 and CDR2 from the germline V gene are SQVTM and ANQGSEA. This CDR3 comprises 13 residues. V shed 7 bases, J shed 0 bases, and the junction held 5 bases outside the gene matches. The CDR3 DNA reads TGCAGCGCGGGACAGGCGAGCTCCTACGAGCAGTACTTC. This gives the protein CSAGQASSYEQYF.

This clonotype has a count of ten or more. The J gene is TRBJ2-7, the V gene TRBV11-2; TRBD1 agrees at 9 bases. The trim removed 5 bases at V and 2 bases at J, leaving 4 bases unmatched. The V gene's germline CDR1 is SGHAT and CDR2 FQNNGV. The CDR3 covers 14 residues. This CDR3 is CASSKRTGAYEQYF. In nucleotides, the CDR3 is TGTGCCAGCAGCAAGAGGACAGGGGCCTACGAGCAGTACTTC.

The gene calls are TRBV5-1 and TRBJ2-1, with D perhaps matching TRBD2 (5 bases). Germline CDR1 reads SGHRS; CDR2 reads YFSETQ. With 0 bases removed from V and 2 bases from J, the gap between germline ends came to 6 bases. This CDR3 comprises 14 residues. CDR3 sequence reads: CASSLDGTYNEQFF. The CDR3 region has the DNA TGCGCCAGCAGCTTGGACGGGACCTACAATGAGCAGTTCTTC. Combining the CDR3 with reference TRBV5-1 and TRBJ2-1 gives the whole variable domain KAGVTQTPRYLIKTRGQQVTLSCSPISGHRSVSWYQQTPGQGLQFLFEYFSETQRNKGNFPGRFSGRQFSNSRSEMNVSTLELGDSALYLCASSLDGTYNEQFFGPGTRLTVL.

This clonotype was recorded many times. The J gene is TRBJ2-7, the V gene TRBV6-2 or TRBV6-3; TRBD2 agrees at 8 bases. The CDR3 is 15 residues long. Germline V CDR1 and CDR2: MNHEY, SVGEGT. V shed 6 bases, J shed 4 bases, and the junction held 11 bases outside the gene matches. CDR3 DNA sequence: TGTGCCAGCAGCTCCCTTGAGATAGCGGGATACGAGCAGTACTTC. Its protein is CASSSLEIAGYEQYF.

This clonotype was counted many times. The rearrangement joins TRBV20-1 to TRBJ2-7, with no clear D. The CDR3 is 12 amino acids. The germline V gene encodes CDR1 DFQATT and CDR2 SNEGSKA (reference sequence). Trimming took off 7 bases at V and 3 bases at J, with 13 bases between the two ends. CDR3 DNA sequence: TGCAGTGTAAATCCAAGAAGCTACGAGCAGTACTTC. It yields the protein CSVNPRSYEQYF.

The rearrangement joins TRBV10-3 to TRBJ2-3; 13 bases are a match to TRBD2. The V segment lost 7 bases and the J segment 2 bases; nucleotides outside the gene matches: 6. Germline loops: CDR1 ENHRY, CDR2 SYGVKD. The CDR3 covers 16 residues. The CDR3 sequence: CAITPGLAGVTDTQYF. The DNA for the CDR3 is TGTGCCATCACCCCAGGACTAGCGGGGGTCACAGATACGCAGTATTTT.

The genes are TRBV30 and TRBJ1-2; possible D gene TRBD1, 5 bases. The CDR3 contains 13 residues. Per germline, CDR1 GTSNPN and CDR2 SVGIG (reference sequence). V was pared by 3 bases and J by 5 bases, with 13 bases between. CDR3 coding DNA: TGTGCCTGGAGGCGGACAACACCTTATGGCTACACCTTC. Its translation: CAWRRTTPYGYTF.

This sequence joins TRBV10-3 and TRBJ2-1, with D hard to call. Trimming left V 3 bases short and J 8 bases short, with 5 bases between. Germline CDR1 reads ENHRY; CDR2 reads SYGVKD. The CDR3 runs 11 residues. CDR3 region: CAISDRDEQFF. In DNA form, the CDR3 reads TGTGCCATCAGTGATCGGGATGAGCAGTTCTTC.

The rearrangement links TRBV18 to TRBJ2-3; D ambiguous. V lost 3 bases and J lost 6, with 13 bases in between. The CDR3 totals 14 residues. Germline-derived CDR1 and CDR2 are KGHSH and LQKENI. The CDR3 bases are TGTGCCAGCTCACCGTGGACCTCCCCGGATACGCAGTATTTT. Protein product: CASSPWTSPDTQYF.

This clonotype came up many times. V and J are TRBV12-3 or TRBV12-4 and TRBJ2-7; weak D call: TRBD1 (7 bases). V was clipped by 7 bases and J by 7 bases, with 23 bases between them. The CDR3 contains 15 residues. The CDR3 DNA reads as TGTGCCAGCACCGACCGCCTGGGATCAGGGGGGGAGCAGTACTTC. Encoded protein: CASTDRLGSGGEQYF.

In this sample, this clonotype turned up a few times. The rearrangement joins TRBV10-3 to TRBJ1-2; D is uncertain. CDR3 length: 15 amino acids. The germline V gene encodes CDR1 ENHRY and CDR2 SYGVKD. Trimming took off 7 bases at V and 1 base at J, with 16 bases between the two ends. As DNA, the CDR3 is TGTGCCATCAAACCTACTTCGGAGCATAACTATGGCTACACCTTC. This gives the protein CAIKPTSEHNYGYTF.

The chain uses TRBV12-3 or TRBV12-4 and TRBJ1-2, with TRBD1 identical over 9 bases. The ends lost 5 bases at V and 8 bases at J; junction bases unmatched: 6. This CDR3 contains 13 residues. CDR3 sequence: CASSVQGAGGYTF. CDR3 nucleotides: TGTGCCAGCAGTGTACAGGGGGCTGGCGGCTACACCTTC.

With respect to this clonotype: A much more abundant neighbour one base away suggests this may be a read error. The chain joins TRBV20-1 to TRBJ2-7, with TRBD2 matching over 10 bases. After removal of 1 base from V and 4 bases from J, the junction contained 7 bases not matched to a gene. CDR3 length equals 15 residues. The germline V gene encodes CDR1 DFQATT and CDR2 SNEGSKA (reference sequence). The CDR3 DNA follows: TGCAGTGCTAGAGTCTCTAGCGGGGGCCTTTACGAGCAGTACTTC. Translation: CSARVSSGGLYEQYF.

The rearrangement joins TRBV7-2 to TRBJ1-5, with a weak D call TRBD1 (5 bases). CDR1 and CDR2 from the germline V gene are SGHTA and FQGNSA. CDR3 length: 14 amino acids. Trimming pared 2 bases from V and 5 bases from J, leaving 10 bases between. The CDR3 coding sequence is TGTGCCAGCAGCTTACGGCAGGGAGATCAGCCCCAGCATTTT. As protein: CASSLRQGDQPQHF.

In this sample, this clonotype turned up a few times. The J gene is TRBJ2-2, the V gene TRBV29-1; 8 nucleotides match TRBD1. The CDR3 extends over 15 amino acids. The V and J ends lost 6 bases and 1 base, in that order; junction bases with no gene match: 7. CDR1 SQVTM and CDR2 ANQGSEA come from the germline V gene. CDR3 sequence: CSVDTGTGNTGELFF. The CDR3 region has the DNA TGCAGCGTCGATACCGGGACAGGGAACACCGGGGAGCTGTTTTTT.